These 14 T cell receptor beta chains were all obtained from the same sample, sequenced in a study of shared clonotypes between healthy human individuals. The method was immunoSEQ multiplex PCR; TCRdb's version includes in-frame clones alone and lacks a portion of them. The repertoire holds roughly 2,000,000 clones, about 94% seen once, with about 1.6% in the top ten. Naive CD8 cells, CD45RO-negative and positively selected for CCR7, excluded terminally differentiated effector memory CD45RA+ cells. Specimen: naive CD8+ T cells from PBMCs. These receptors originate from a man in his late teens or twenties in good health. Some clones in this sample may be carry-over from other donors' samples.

CDR3 sequence: CASSEWTGGDLTDTQYF. Here the CDR3 DNA reads TGTGCCAGCAGTGAATGGACAGGGGGCGACTTGACAGATACGCAGTATTTT. The J gene is TRBJ2-3, the V gene TRBV6-1; TRBD1 matches 11 bases. Germline V CDR1 and CDR2: MNHNS, SASEGT. This CDR3 region has 17 residues. V lost 2 bases and J lost 3; bases outside the gene matches: 7.

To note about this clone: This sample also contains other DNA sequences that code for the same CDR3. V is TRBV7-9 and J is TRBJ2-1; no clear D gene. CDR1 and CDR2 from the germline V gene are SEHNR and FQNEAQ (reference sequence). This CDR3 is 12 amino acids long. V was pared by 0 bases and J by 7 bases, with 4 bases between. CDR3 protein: CASSLAKNEQFF. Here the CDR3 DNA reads TGTGCCAGCAGCTTAGCGAAAAATGAGCAGTTCTTC.

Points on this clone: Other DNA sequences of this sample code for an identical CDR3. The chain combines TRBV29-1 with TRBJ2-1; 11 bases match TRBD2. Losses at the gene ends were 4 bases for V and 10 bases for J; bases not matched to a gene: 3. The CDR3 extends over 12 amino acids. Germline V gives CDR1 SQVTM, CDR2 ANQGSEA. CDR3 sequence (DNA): TGCAGCGTTGTCTTAGCGGGAGGGGAGCAGTTCTTC. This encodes CSVVLAGGEQFF.

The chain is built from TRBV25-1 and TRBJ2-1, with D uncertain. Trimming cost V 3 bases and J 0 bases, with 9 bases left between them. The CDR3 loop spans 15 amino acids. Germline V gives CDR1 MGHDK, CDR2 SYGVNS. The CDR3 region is CASSDGAASYNEQFF. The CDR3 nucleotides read TGTGCCAGCAGTGATGGTGCGGCCTCCTACAATGAGCAGTTCTTC.

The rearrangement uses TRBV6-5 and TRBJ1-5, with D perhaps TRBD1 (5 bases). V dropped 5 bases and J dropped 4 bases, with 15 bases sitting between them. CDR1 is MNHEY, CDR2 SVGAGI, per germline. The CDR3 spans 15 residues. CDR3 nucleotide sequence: TGTGCCAGCAGTAGGGACGGAGAAATTAATCAGCCCCAGCATTTT. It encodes CASSRDGEINQPQHF.

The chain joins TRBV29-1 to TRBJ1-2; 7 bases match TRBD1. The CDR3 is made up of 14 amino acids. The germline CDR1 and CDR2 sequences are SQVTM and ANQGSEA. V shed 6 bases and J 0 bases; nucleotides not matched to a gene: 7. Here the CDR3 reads CSVGGDSANYGYTF. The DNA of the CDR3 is TGCAGCGTGGGAGGGGACAGCGCTAACTATGGCTACACCTTC.

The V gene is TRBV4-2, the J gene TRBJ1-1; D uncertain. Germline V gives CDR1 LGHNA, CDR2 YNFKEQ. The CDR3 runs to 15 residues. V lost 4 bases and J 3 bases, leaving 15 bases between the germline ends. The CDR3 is CASSPLLYSHTEAFF. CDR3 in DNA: TGTGCCAGCAGCCCCCTTCTTTACAGTCACACTGAAGCTTTCTTT.

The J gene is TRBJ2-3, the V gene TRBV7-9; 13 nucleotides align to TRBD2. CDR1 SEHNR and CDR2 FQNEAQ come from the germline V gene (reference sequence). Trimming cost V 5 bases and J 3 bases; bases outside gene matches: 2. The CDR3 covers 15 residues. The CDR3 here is CASSRGLAGTDTQYF. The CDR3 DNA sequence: TGTGCCAGCAGCCGGGGACTAGCGGGAACAGATACGCAGTATTTT.

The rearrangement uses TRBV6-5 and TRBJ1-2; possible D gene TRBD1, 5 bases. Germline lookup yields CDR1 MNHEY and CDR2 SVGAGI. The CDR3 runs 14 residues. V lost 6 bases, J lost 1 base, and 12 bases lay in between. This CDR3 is CASSPGFVNYGYTF. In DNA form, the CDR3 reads TGTGCCAGCAGCCCAGGGTTTGTTAACTATGGCTACACCTTC.

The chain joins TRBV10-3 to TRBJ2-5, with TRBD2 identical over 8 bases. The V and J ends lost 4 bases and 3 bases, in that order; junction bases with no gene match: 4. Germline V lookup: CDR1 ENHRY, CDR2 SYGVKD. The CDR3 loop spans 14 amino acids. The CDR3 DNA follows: TGTGCCATCAGTGCCGGGACTAGAAAAGAGACCCAGTACTTC. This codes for CAISAGTRKETQYF.

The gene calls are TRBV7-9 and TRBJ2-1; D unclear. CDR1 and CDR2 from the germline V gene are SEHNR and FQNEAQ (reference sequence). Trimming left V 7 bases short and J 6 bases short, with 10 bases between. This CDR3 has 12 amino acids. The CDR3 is CASTPSGNEQFF. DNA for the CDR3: TGTGCCAGCACCCCTAGTGGCAATGAGCAGTTCTTC.

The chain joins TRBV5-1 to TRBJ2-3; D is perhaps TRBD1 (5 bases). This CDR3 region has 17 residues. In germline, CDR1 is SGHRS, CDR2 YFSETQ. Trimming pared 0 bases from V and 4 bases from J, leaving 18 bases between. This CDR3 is CASSLEFAGSSSDTQYF. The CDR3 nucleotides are TGCGCCAGCAGCTTGGAGTTCGCAGGGTCGAGTTCAGATACGCAGTATTTT.

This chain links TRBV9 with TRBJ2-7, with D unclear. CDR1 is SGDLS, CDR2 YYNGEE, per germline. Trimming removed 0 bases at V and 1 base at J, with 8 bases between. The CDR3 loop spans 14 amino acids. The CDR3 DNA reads TGTGCCAGCAGCGTAGGGTGGCAATCCTACGAGCAGTACTTC. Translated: CASSVGWQSYEQYF.

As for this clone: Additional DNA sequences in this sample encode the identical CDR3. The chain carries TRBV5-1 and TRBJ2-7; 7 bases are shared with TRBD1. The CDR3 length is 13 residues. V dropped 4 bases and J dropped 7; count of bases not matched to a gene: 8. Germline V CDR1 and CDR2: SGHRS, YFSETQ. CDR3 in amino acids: CASSPSTGIEQYF. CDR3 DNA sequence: TGCGCCAGCAGCCCATCGACAGGGATAGAGCAGTACTTC.